The sequence of this T cell receptor (beta chain) was determined in a study of beta chain features in type 1 diabetes. Based on CD45RO/CCR7/CD25/CD127/CD95/CD27, CD4+ regulatory, stem cell-like memory, naive and central memory cells were sorted. Expressed TCRB transcripts got sequenced, as all isolated RNA was reverse transcribed. Only in-frame clones appear in the TCRdb table, and some are missing; sequencing was by immunoSEQ multiplex PCR. The repertoire holds 810,000 or so clones, 17% seen once, with 0.02% to 0.025% in the top ten. The receptor's source is a woman between 18 and 30 years old in good health. Sequencing was performed on naive CD4+ T cells from blood.

The chain's CDR3 is CASSESLAKNIQYF. In nucleotides, the CDR3 is TGTGCCAGCAGTGAGAGTCTAGCCAAAAACATTCAGTACTTC. The chain joins TRBV6-1 to TRBJ2-4; unclear D gene. The ends were cut back, 3 bases at V and 0 bases at J, with 6 bases in the middle. CDR1 and CDR2 from the germline V gene are MNHNS and SASEGT. CDR3 length: 14 amino acids.